The text below deals with one T cell receptor (beta chain). This sample is part of a study of blood T cell repertoires in COVID-19. This CDR3 comprises 14 residues. J lost 4 bases, V lost 2 bases, and 0 bases had no gene match. Germline assignment: CDR1 MRHNA and CDR2 SNTAGT. Method: immunoSEQ multiplex PCR; TCRdb's copy keeps in-frame clones and lacks some. The sample includes about 68,000 clones, over 80% of them seen just once. The clonotype was recovered from a human donor in a cohort sampled during active COVID-19. The V gene is TRBV6-4, the J gene TRBJ2-3; 10 bases agree with TRBD2. Sequencing was done on a sample of peripheral blood. The CDR3 DNA follows: TGTGCCAGCAGTGACCTAGCGGGAGCAGATACGCAGTATTTT. Encoded protein: CASSDLAGADTQYF.